These 24 T cell receptor beta chains were sequenced from one sample in a study of blood T cells in healthy people across ages. A second about 7 to 11 cycle PCR used barcoded and J-beta primers. TCRdb re-called the 5' RACE reads with MiXCR, one entry per CDR3 protein. Here the sample spans hundreds of thousands of distinct CDR3 sequences, around a quarter being singletons. Separately, the same data were catalogued under a study of T cells of mothers and their children.

Sequenced material: blood. These receptors came from a boy aged 5 to 17 in good health.

This clonotype was seen a handful of times. This chain joins TRBV18 and TRBJ1-4; 8 bases align to TRBD1. V lost 3 bases and J lost 4; bases outside the gene matches: 4. CDR3 length equals 15 residues. CDR1 is KGHSH, CDR2 LQKENI, per germline. The CDR3 sequence is CASSPGTGVNEKLFF. In DNA form, the CDR3 reads TGTGCCAGCTCACCGGGGACAGGAGTTAATGAAAAACTGTTTTTT. The full variable domain, completed using reference TRBV18 and TRBJ1-4, is NAGVMQNPRHLVRRRGQEARLRCSPMKGHSHVYWYRQLPEEGLKFMVYLQKENIIDESGMPKERFSAEFPKEGPSILRIQQVVRGDSAAYFCASSPGTGVNEKLFFGSGTQLSVL.

Turning to this clonotype: Germline is not matched at one junction end, which may reflect a read error. The chain joins TRBV3-1 to TRBJ2-5; the D gene could be TRBD1 or TRBD2 (5 bases each). Germline CDR1 LGHDT, CDR2 YNNKEL (reference sequence). This CDR3 is 15 amino acids long. CDR3 sequence reads: CASSQDIRGRGWVSF. In nucleotides, the CDR3 is TGTGCCAGCAGCCAAGATATCCGGGGACGTGGGTGGGTTTCCTTC.

This chain joins TRBV7-3 and TRBJ1-6, with a possible D match to TRBD1 (5 bases). CDR1 SGHTA and CDR2 FQGTGA come from the germline V gene. V lost 1 base to trimming and J lost 10 bases, with 11 bases between them. The CDR3 is made up of 14 amino acids. The CDR3 coding sequence is TGTGCCAGCAGCTTAAGGGACCACGGATCACCCCTCCACTTT. Translated: CASSLRDHGSPLHF.

V is TRBV29-1 and J is TRBJ2-3; D not certain. Germline V gene sequence: CDR1 SQVTM, CDR2 ANQGSEA. V lost 6 bases, J lost 3 bases, and 13 bases lay in between. The CDR3 extends over 13 amino acids. The DNA for the CDR3 is TGCAGCGTAGACCGGACGGTGACAGATACGCAGTATTTT. Translating gives CSVDRTVTDTQYF.

This clonotype was picked up many times. The J gene is TRBJ2-1, the V gene TRBV4-2, with TRBD2 matching 9 bases. V dropped 0 bases and J dropped 7; count of bases not matched to a gene: 7. The germline V gene has CDR1 LGHNA and CDR2 YNFKEQ. The CDR3 runs 16 residues. The CDR3 sequence: CASSQDGGGAGNEQFF. The CDR3 DNA is TGTGCCAGCAGCCAAGACGGCGGGGGGGCCGGGAATGAGCAGTTCTTC.

Written as DNA, the CDR3 is TGTGCCAGCAGTGCTGAGCGGGGGGGATACAATGAGCAGTTCTTC. Translation gives CASSAERGGYNEQFF. The chain combines TRBV2 with TRBJ2-5; 10 bases are shared with TRBD2. The J call could be wrong; TRBJ2-1 is a better fit for the DNA end. From germline, CDR1 is SNHLY and CDR2 FYNNEI. The length of the CDR3 is 15 residues.

This clonotype has just a few counts. V is TRBV9 and J is TRBJ2-1; 9 bases fit TRBD2. The CDR3 extends over 16 amino acids. Germline V CDR1 and CDR2: SGDLS, YYNGEE. The ends lost 4 bases at V and 8 bases at J; junction bases unmatched: 13. CDR3: CASSFPRGGALDEQFF. CDR3 DNA: TGTGCCAGCAGCTTTCCCCGCGGGGGGGCCTTGGATGAGCAGTTCTTC.

The rearrangement links TRBV6-2 or TRBV6-3 to TRBJ1-4, with 7 bases matching TRBD1. Trimming cost V 11 bases and J 8 bases; bases outside gene matches: 11. Germline V CDR1 and CDR2: MNHEY, SVGEGT. The CDR3 is 13 residues long. The CDR3 spells CAVTRGPEEKLFF. The CDR3 nucleotides read TGTGCCGTAACGAGGGGGCCCGAGGAAAAACTGTTTTTT.

This chain uses TRBV12-3 or TRBV12-4 with TRBJ1-4, with D hard to call. V lost 6 bases, J lost 5 bases, and 10 bases lay in between. The CDR3 sequence is 13 residues long. CDR3 in amino acids: CASRPSENEKLFF. The CDR3 DNA reads TGTGCCAGCAGGCCCTCAGAAAATGAAAAACTGTTTTTT.

This clonotype turned up a few times. The rearrangement uses TRBV5-1 and TRBJ2-7, with D perhaps matching TRBD1 or TRBD2 (5 bases each). CDR3 length: 13 amino acids. In germline, CDR1 is SGHRS, CDR2 YFSETQ. The ends were cut back, 3 bases at V and 5 bases at J, with 12 bases in the middle. For the CDR3, the DNA is TGCGCCAGCAGCTCTTCCGGGACGGACGAGCAGTACTTC. It is translated as CASSSSGTDEQYF.

This clonotype has only a few counts. Germline is not matched at one junction end, which may reflect a read error. The CDR3, as DNA: TGTGCTAGCAGCTTAAGGGGACAGGGAGGCACAGATACGCAGTATTTT. This translates into CASSLRGQGGTDTQYF. The chain has TRBV7-7 and TRBJ2-3; 9 bases map to TRBD1. CDR1 SSHAT and CDR2 FNYEAQ come from the germline V gene (reference sequence). The CDR3 loop spans 16 amino acids.

This chain connects TRBV5-6 to TRBJ1-6, with a tentative D call TRBD1 (6 bases). Germline values: CDR1 SGHDT, CDR2 YYEEEE. Trimming removed 4 bases at V and 9 bases at J, with 14 bases between. The CDR3 has 14 residues. CDR3 region: CASSAEQGVSPLHF. CDR3 DNA sequence: TGTGCCAGCAGCGCCGAACAGGGCGTTTCACCCCTCCACTTT.

The chain recombines TRBV13 with TRBJ1-3; 9 bases line up with TRBD1. The germline gives CDR1 PRHDT, CDR2 FYEKMQ (reference sequence). J lost 2 bases, V lost 5 bases, and 4 bases had no gene match. The CDR3 runs to 15 residues. CDR3 loop: CASSVWTGAGNTIYF. DNA for the CDR3: TGTGCCAGCAGCGTGTGGACAGGGGCTGGAAACACCATATATTTT.

The chain joins TRBV10-3 to TRBJ2-7, with D uncertain. The CDR3 spans 14 residues. V lost 2 bases, J lost 3 bases, and 11 bases lay in between. The V gene's germline CDR1 is ENHRY and CDR2 SYGVKD. This chain's CDR3 is CAISEMGSNYEQYF. CDR3 DNA sequence: TGTGCCATCAGTGAGATGGGATCGAACTACGAGCAGTACTTC.

The rearrangement links TRBV4-2 to TRBJ1-3; D remains ambiguous. Per the germline V gene, CDR1 is LGHNA and CDR2 is YNFKEQ. Deletions cut 1 base from V and 0 bases from J, with 7 bases between. The CDR3 covers 15 residues. Here the CDR3 DNA reads TGTGCCAGCAGCCAAGGACGGACCTCTGGAAACACCATATATTTT. Its protein is CASSQGRTSGNTIYF.

This clonotype was found a few times. The rearrangement uses TRBV12-3 or TRBV12-4 and TRBJ1-2; tentatively, D is TRBD1 (5 bases). CDR3 length: 16 amino acids. V gave up 8 bases and J gave up 4 bases, with 23 bases separating them. The CDR3 DNA is TGTGCCAGCGTCAGTGGGGCGGCCGGGCGGGTCTATGGCTACACCTTC. Its translation: CASVSGAAGRVYGYTF.

The CDR3 sequence: CASSFGAGDEKLFF. The CDR3 coding sequence is TGTGCCAGCAGTTTTGGGGCGGGGGATGAAAAACTGTTTTTT. The rearrangement joins TRBV12-3 or TRBV12-4 to TRBJ1-4, with D maybe TRBD1 (5 bases). CDR3 length: 14 residues. Trimming removed 3 bases from V and 6 bases from J, with 11 bases in between.

Only a few counts were recorded for this clonotype. The V gene is TRBV20-1, the J gene TRBJ1-1; 8 bases line up with TRBD1. Germline V lookup: CDR1 DFQATT, CDR2 SNEGSKA (reference sequence). The junction had 6 bases not matched to a gene; V was cut back by 6 bases and J by 6 bases. There are 12 residues in the CDR3. Here the CDR3 DNA reads TGCAGTGCGGGGCAGGGGGCCCCTGAAGCTTTCTTT. Protein product: CSAGQGAPEAFF.

The rearrangement joins TRBV7-9 to TRBJ2-5; perhaps TRBD1 as D (6 bases). The DNA end is a closer match to TRBJ2-1, so the J assignment may be wrong. Germline loops: CDR1 SEHNR, CDR2 FQNEAQ (reference sequence). The CDR3 totals 15 residues. The CDR3 loop is CASSSSGQGWNEQFF. The CDR3 nucleotides read TGTGCCAGCAGCTCGTCGGGCCAGGGGTGGAATGAGCAGTTCTTC.

In its sample, this clonotype was seen a few times. The chain combines TRBV7-8 with TRBJ1-2; D uncertain. The CDR3 has 15 residues. V gave up 2 bases and J gave up 0 bases, with 10 bases separating them. Germline CDR1 is SGHVS and CDR2 is FQNEAQ. CDR3 loop: CASSLSGAPNYGYTF. The CDR3 bases are TGTGCCAGCAGCTTATCCGGTGCCCCTAACTATGGCTACACCTTC. The variable domain in full, completed from reference TRBV7-8 and TRBJ1-2, reads GAGVSQSPRYKVAKRGQDVALRCDPISGHVSLFWYQQALGQGPEFLTYFQNEAQLDKSGLPSDRFFAERPEGSVSTLKIQRTQQEDSAVYLCASSLSGAPNYGYTFGSGTRLTVV.

This clonotype was picked up a small number of times. The chain recombines TRBV11-2 with TRBJ2-1; TRBD2 might be the D (5 bases). The CDR3 sequence is 15 residues long. Germline CDR1 is SGHAT and CDR2 is FQNNGV. Trimming shortened V by 6 bases and J by 0 bases, and 12 bases separated the two germline ends. CDR3 nucleotides: TGTGCCAGCAGAGCCGTGGGGAGCTCCTACAATGAGCAGTTCTTC. It specifies CASRAVGSSYNEQFF.

This clonotype was picked up a small number of times. The chain links TRBV7-6 to TRBJ2-1, with 12 positions matching TRBD2. V was clipped by 2 bases and J by 9 bases; unmatched bases: 2. Germline V CDR1 and CDR2: SGHVS, FNYEAQ. The CDR3 runs 14 residues. CDR3 DNA: TGTGCCAGCAGCTTACTAGCGGGAGGGGGTGAGCAGTTCTTC. Protein product: CASSLLAGGGEQFF.

The CDR3: CASSSRGGSGHEQFF. The CDR3 DNA reads as TGTGCCAGCAGCTCCCGGGGGGGGAGCGGCCATGAGCAGTTCTTC. The genes are TRBV7-9 and TRBJ2-5; TRBD2 agrees at 8 bases. The DNA matches TRBJ2-1 better at its end, which makes the J call doubtful. This CDR3 has 15 residues. Germline CDR1 is SEHNR and CDR2 is FQNEAQ (reference sequence).

Note on this clonotype: A junction boundary mismatches the germline segment, possibly from a read error. The chain carries TRBV29-1 and TRBJ1-1; weak D call: TRBD1 (5 bases). Germline assignment: CDR1 SQVTM and CDR2 ANQGSEA. CDR3 length equals 16 residues. CDR3 bases: TGCAGCGTTGAAGGGACACCGCCTTTATTCAACACTGAAGCTCTCTTT. It is translated as CSVEGTPPLFNTEALF.